One sample yielded the 10 T cell receptor beta chains listed below, sequenced in a study of cytomegalovirus exposure and HLA in healthy donors. Both 60 Vbeta primers and 13 Jbeta primers went into the PCR. Only in-frame clones appear in the TCRdb table, and some are missing; sequencing was by immunoSEQ multiplex PCR. The profile shows more than 65,000 clones, under 70% of them singletons. The source material was PBMCs. The receptors were sampled from a woman between 45 and 65 years old in good health and CMV-seropositive.

The V and J genes are TRBV18 and TRBJ1-2; 10 bases fit TRBD1. The CDR3 is 13 residues long. CDR1 and CDR2 (germline): KGHSH, LQKENI. The ends lost 3 bases at V and 8 bases at J; junction bases unmatched: 3. This CDR3 is CASSPDRGHGYTF. CDR3 nucleotide sequence: TGTGCCAGCTCACCCGACAGGGGGCACGGCTACACCTTC.

The V and J genes are TRBV9 and TRBJ1-2, with D possibly TRBD1 on 6 matching bases. Looked up from germline, CDR1 is SGDLS and CDR2 is YYNGEE. V lost 4 bases and J lost 10, with 23 bases in between. The CDR3 totals 15 residues. This CDR3 reads CASSPNPSGQRVYTF. The CDR3 bases are TGTGCCAGCAGCCCTAACCCCTCGGGACAAAGGGTCTACACCTTC.

The chain links TRBV5-4 to TRBJ1-2; TRBD1 matches at 7 bases. CDR3 length: 16 residues. Germline CDR1 is SGHNT and CDR2 is YYREEE (reference sequence). Trimming removed 5 bases from V and 2 bases from J; junction bases left unmatched: 12. The CDR3 DNA reads as TGTGCCAGCAGTATAGCCAGGGGGTTAGGGAACTATGGCTACACCTTC. This translates into CASSIARGLGNYGYTF.

This chain uses TRBV2 with TRBJ2-1, with 10 bases matching TRBD2. With V trimmed by 5 bases and J by 10 bases, 11 bases remained unmatched. The germline V gene has CDR1 SNHLY and CDR2 FYNNEI. The CDR3 extends over 15 amino acids. Here the CDR3 DNA reads TGTGCCAGCAGTCCTACTAGCGGGGCTTCTTGGGAGCAGTTCTTC. It translates to CASSPTSGASWEQFF.

V gene TRBV7-8 combines with J gene TRBJ1-1; D possibly corresponds to TRBD1 (5 bases). V shed 5 bases and J shed 5 bases, with 12 bases lying between them. This CDR3 is 13 amino acids long. From germline, CDR1 is SGHVS and CDR2 FQNEAQ. CDR3 in amino acids: CASSAREGTEAFF. CDR3 in DNA: TGTGCCAGCAGCGCAAGGGAGGGGACTGAAGCTTTCTTT.

This chain connects TRBV7-9 to TRBJ2-5; possible D gene TRBD1, 7 bases. This CDR3 has 14 residues. The germline V gene encodes CDR1 SEHNR and CDR2 FQNEAQ (reference sequence). Trimming removed 3 bases from V and 11 bases from J, with 19 bases in between. CDR3 protein: CASSFGGQLLEQYF. CDR3 nucleotide sequence: TGTGCCAGCAGCTTCGGGGGACAGTTGCTAGAGCAGTACTTC.

This clone was observed a handful of times. The V gene is TRBV5-4, the J gene TRBJ2-4; tentatively, D is TRBD1 (6 bases). Trimming removed 0 bases from V and 0 bases from J, with 10 bases in between. CDR3 size: 16 residues. CDR1 SGHNT and CDR2 YYREEE come from the germline V gene (reference sequence). DNA for the CDR3: TGTGCCAGCAGCTTGGGGCAGGGGATAGCCAAAAACATTCAGTACTTC. Amino acid sequence: CASSLGQGIAKNIQYF.

The chain recombines TRBV6-5 with TRBJ1-6; 7 bases are a match to TRBD1. Germline V lookup: CDR1 MNHEY, CDR2 SVGAGI. V shed 5 bases, J shed 7 bases, and the junction held 8 bases outside the gene matches. CDR3 length: 15 amino acids. The CDR3 nucleotides read TGTGCCAGCAGTCGTAGGGGGCAGGAGAATTCACCCCTCCACTTT. Encoded protein: CASSRRGQENSPLHF.

This sequence joins TRBV6-1 and TRBJ2-7, with 10 nucleotides matching TRBD2. With V trimmed by 1 base and J by 6 bases, 3 bases remained unmatched. The CDR3 is 14 residues long. Germline V gene sequence: CDR1 MNHNS, CDR2 SASEGT. CDR3 nucleotide sequence: TGTGCCAGCAGTGAAGGTAGCGGGGGGACCGAGCAGTACTTC. Translation gives CASSEGSGGTEQYF.

V usage is TRBV14 and J usage is TRBJ2-3; 7 bases match TRBD1. Germline CDR1 SGHDN, CDR2 FVKESK. The CDR3 loop spans 18 amino acids. V lost 0 bases to trimming and J lost 4 bases; unmatched junction nucleotides: 13. The CDR3 nucleotides are TGTGCCAGCAGCCAAGATAGGGGGCAGTCCCCCCTTCCAGATACGCAGTATTTT. Translating gives CASSQDRGQSPLPDTQYF.